Detailed here is one TCR beta chain. This sample was included in a study of blood T cells in healthy people across ages. Through a sample-barcoded 5' primer and a J-beta primer mix, a second PCR was run for roughly 7 to 12 cycles. TCRdb independently ran MiXCR on the 5' RACE reads; one entry per CDR3 protein. Among 1,500,000 or so distinct CDR3 sequences listed, 45% to 70% were seen once. This TCR came from a man aged 18 to 30 in good health. The sequenced material came from blood.

CDR3 in DNA: TGTGCCAGCAGCTTGGAACGGGGGGGTGGCTATGAGCAGTTCTTC. Translating gives CASSLERGGGYEQFF. The V and J genes are TRBV5-5 and TRBJ2-1; 8 nucleotides match TRBD2. V trimming: 0 bases; J trimming: 8 bases; junction bases outside the gene matches: 7. The CDR3 sequence is 15 residues long. Germline V gene sequence: CDR1 SGHKS, CDR2 YYEKEE (reference sequence).